The present T cell receptor beta chain was sequenced within a study of beta chain features in type 1 diabetes. After removal of 5 bases from V and 7 bases from J, the junction contained 6 bases not matched to a gene. Per the germline V gene, CDR1 is SGHTA and CDR2 is FQGNSA. The CDR3 has 14 amino acids. General study points: HLA effects on TCRB rearrangement stayed unresolved here. Type 1 diabetes patients showed a moderate but significant shortening of TCRB CDR3s in all four CD4+ subsets.

Every sorted population was more than 98% pure. For this clone: What it binds is unknown.

Isolated RNA was reverse transcribed in full, so expressed TCRB transcripts were sequenced. Assay used: immunoSEQ multiplex PCR; TCRdb lists only in-frame clones, some missing. The sample records over 150,000 clones, roughly an eighth being singletons. The receptor was isolated from a woman aged 18-29 years in good health. Sequencing used central memory CD4+ T cells from blood. The J gene is TRBJ1-1, the V gene TRBV7-2, with 11 positions matching TRBD1. In nucleotides, the CDR3 is TGTGCCAGCAGCGCGGACAGGGGGCTGAGTGAAGCTTTCTTT. The encoded protein is CASSADRGLSEAFF. Drawing the rest from reference TRBV7-2 and TRBJ1-1, the complete variable domain is GAGVSQSPSNKVTEKGKDVELRCDPISGHTALYWYRQSLGQGLEFLIYFQGNSAPDKSGLPSDRFSAERTGGSVSTLTIQRTQQEDSAVYLCASSADRGLSEAFFGQGTRLTVV.